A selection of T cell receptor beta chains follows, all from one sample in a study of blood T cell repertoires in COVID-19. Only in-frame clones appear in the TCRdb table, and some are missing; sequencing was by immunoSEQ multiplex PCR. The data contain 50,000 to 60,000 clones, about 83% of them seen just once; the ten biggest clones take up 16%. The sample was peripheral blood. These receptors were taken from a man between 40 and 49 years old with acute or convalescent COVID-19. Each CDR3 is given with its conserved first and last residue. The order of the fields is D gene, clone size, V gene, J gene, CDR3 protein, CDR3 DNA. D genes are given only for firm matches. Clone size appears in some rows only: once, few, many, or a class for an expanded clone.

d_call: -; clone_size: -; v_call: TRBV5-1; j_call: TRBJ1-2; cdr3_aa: CASSLAGQAQGYTF; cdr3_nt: TGCGCCAGCAGCTTGGCCGGCCAGGCTCAGGGCTACACCTTC
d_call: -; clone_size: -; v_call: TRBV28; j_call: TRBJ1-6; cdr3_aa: CASSGNSPLHF; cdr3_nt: TGTGCCAGCAGCGGTAATTCACCCCTCCACTTT
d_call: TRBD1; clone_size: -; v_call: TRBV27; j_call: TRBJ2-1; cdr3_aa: CASSPRTGSYNEQFF; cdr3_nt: TGTGCCAGCAGCCCCCGGACAGGCTCCTACAATGAGCAGTTCTTC
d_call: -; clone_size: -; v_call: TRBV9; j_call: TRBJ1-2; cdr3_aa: CASSVVGDTRGPYTF; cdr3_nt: TGTGCCAGCAGCGTAGTAGGGGATACCAGGGGTCCTTACACCTTC
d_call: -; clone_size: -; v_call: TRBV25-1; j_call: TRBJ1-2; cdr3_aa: CASSAREHYGYTF; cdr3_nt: TGTGCCAGCAGTGCCCGGGAACACTATGGCTACACCTTC
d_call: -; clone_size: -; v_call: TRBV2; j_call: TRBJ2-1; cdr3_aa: CASGSSPSYNEQFF; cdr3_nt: TGTGCCAGCGGGTCTAGCCCCTCCTACAATGAGCAGTTCTTC
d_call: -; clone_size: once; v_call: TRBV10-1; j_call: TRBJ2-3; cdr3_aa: CASSNYRATDTQYF; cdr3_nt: TGCGCCAGCAGTAATTACAGGGCTACAGATACGCAGTATTTT
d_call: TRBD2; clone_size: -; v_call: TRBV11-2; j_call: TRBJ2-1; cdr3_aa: CASSVTSGSGYEQFF; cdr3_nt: TGTGCCAGCAGCGTGACTAGCGGGAGTGGCTATGAGCAGTTCTTC
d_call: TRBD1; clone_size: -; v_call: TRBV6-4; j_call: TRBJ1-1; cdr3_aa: CASSQGAGTEAFF; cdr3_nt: TGTGCCAGCAGTCAGGGGGCGGGCACTGAAGCTTTCTTT
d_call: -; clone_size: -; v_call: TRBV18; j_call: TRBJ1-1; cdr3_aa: CASSPLGIGVTEAFF; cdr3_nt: TGTGCCAGCTCACCTCTCGGGATCGGCGTCACTGAAGCTTTCTTT
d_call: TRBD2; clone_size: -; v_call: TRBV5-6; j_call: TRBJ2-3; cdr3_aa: CASSLGLAGGTDTQYF; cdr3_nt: TGTGCCAGCAGCTTGGGACTAGCGGGAGGTACAGATACGCAGTATTTT
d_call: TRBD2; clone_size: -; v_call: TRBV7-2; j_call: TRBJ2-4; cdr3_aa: CASSLSGGLSQNIQYF; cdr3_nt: TGTGCCAGCAGCTTGAGCGGGGGGCTATCGCAAAACATTCAGTACTTC
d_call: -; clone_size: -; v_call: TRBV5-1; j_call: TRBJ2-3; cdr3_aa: CASSLALGRGEFMDTQYF; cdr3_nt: TGCGCCAGCAGCTTGGCGCTGGGCAGGGGGGAGTTCATGGATACGCAGTATTTT
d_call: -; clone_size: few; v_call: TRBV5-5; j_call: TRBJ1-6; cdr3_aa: CASSLRAESNSPLHF; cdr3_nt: TGTGCCAGCAGCTTGCGCGCTGAGTCTAATTCACCCCTCCACTTT
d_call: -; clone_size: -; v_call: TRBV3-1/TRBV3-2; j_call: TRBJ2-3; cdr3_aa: CASSQWVGGNTQYF; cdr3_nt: TGTGCCAGCAGCCAATGGGTCGGGGGTAATACGCAGTATTTT